This entry lists 4 T cell receptor beta chains sequenced from one sample in a study of early stage breast cancer tumors. Profiled with immunoSEQ multiplex PCR; TCRdb holds only in-frame clones, not every one. The table includes approximately 11,000 clones, approximately 78% detected once. The sequencing input was breast tumor tissue. These receptors were obtained from a middle-aged person with breast cancer.

V usage is TRBV2 and J usage is TRBJ1-1; TRBD1 matches 8 bases. V dropped 6 bases and J dropped 8; count of bases not matched to a gene: 2. The CDR3 has 11 residues. The germline CDR1 and CDR2 sequences are SNHLY and FYNNEI. The CDR3 region has the DNA TGTGCCAGCAGCTGGGACAGGGAAGCTTTCTTT. It codes for CASSWDREAFF.

The chain recombines TRBV11-2 with TRBJ2-7, with 7 bases lining up with TRBD1. Germline assignment: CDR1 SGHAT and CDR2 FQNNGV. V lost 0 bases, J lost 6 bases, and 8 bases stayed unmatched. CDR3 length equals 15 residues. The CDR3 spells CASSLDWGQSPEQYF. DNA for the CDR3: TGTGCCAGCAGCTTAGATTGGGGACAGTCCCCCGAGCAGTACTTC.

This clone was seen more than once but under ten times. The gene calls are TRBV7-9 and TRBJ1-2, with D maybe TRBD1 (5 bases). V was shortened by 6 bases and J by 5 bases, with 19 bases between the two germline ends. The CDR3 is 15 amino acids. Per the germline V gene, CDR1 is SEHNR and CDR2 is FQNEAQ (reference sequence). Here the CDR3 DNA reads TGTGCCAGCAGGCGCCCAGGGTTAGGGGCTTATGGCTACACCTTC. This gives the protein CASRRPGLGAYGYTF.

V is TRBV5-1 and J is TRBJ2-1, with TRBD2 identical over 11 bases. This CDR3 spans 15 amino acids. Germline V lookup: CDR1 SGHRS, CDR2 YFSETQ. Trimming took 6 bases from V and 7 from J; bases not matched to a gene: 9. The CDR3 is CASILAGGPLNEQFF. The CDR3 DNA sequence: TGCGCCAGCATCTTAGCGGGAGGGCCTTTGAATGAGCAGTTCTTC.